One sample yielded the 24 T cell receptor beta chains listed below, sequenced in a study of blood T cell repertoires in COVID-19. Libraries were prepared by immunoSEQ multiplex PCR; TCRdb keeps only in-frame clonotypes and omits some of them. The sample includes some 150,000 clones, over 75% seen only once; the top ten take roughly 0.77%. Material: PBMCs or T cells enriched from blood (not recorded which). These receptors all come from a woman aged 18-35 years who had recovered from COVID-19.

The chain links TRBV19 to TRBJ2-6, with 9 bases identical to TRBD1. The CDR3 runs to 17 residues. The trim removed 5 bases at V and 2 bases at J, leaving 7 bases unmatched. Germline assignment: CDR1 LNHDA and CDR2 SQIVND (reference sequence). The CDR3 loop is CASSPHRGQAGANVLTF. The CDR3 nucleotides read TGTGCCAGTAGTCCCCACAGGGGGCAGGCTGGGGCCAACGTCCTGACTTTC.

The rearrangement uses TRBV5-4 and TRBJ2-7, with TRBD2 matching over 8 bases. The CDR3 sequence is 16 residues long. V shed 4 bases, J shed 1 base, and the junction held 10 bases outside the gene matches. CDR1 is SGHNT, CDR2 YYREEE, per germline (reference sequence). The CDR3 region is CASSAHSGMGSYEQYF. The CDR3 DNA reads TGTGCCAGCAGCGCCCATAGCGGGATGGGGTCCTACGAGCAGTACTTC.

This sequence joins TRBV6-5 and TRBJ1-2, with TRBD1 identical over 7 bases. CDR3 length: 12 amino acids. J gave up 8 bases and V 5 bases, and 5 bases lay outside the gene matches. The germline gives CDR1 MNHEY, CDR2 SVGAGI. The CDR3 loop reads CASSRTGGGYTF. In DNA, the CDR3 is TGTGCCAGCAGTCGGACAGGAGGGGGCTACACCTTC.

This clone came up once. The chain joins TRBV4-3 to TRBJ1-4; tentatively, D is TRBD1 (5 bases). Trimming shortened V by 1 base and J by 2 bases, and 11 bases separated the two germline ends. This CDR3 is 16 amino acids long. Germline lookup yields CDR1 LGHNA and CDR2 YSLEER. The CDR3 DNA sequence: TGCGCCAGCAGCCAAGTCTGGAGGGGCACTAATGAAAAACTGTTTTTT. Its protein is CASSQVWRGTNEKLFF.

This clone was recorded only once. The CDR3 here is CSVEPRDYGYTF. For the CDR3, the DNA is TGCAGCGTTGAACCGAGGGACTATGGCTACACCTTC. The gene calls are TRBV29-1 and TRBJ1-2; D call uncertain. The CDR3 contains 12 residues. V lost 2 bases, J lost 3 bases, and 7 bases lay in between. The germline CDR1 and CDR2 sequences are SQVTM and ANQGSEA.

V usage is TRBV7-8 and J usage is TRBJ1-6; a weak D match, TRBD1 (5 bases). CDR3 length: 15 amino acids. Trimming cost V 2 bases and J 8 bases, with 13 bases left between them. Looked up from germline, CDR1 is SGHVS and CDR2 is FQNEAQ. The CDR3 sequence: CASSLSRESYSPLHF. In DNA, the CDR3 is TGTGCCAGCAGCTTAAGCAGGGAATCATATTCACCCCTCCACTTT.

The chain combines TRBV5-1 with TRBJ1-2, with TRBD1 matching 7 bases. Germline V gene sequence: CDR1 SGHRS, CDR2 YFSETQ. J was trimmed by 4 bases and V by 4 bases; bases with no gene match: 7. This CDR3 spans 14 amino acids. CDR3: CASSPDRPIYGYTF. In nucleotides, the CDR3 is TGCGCCAGCAGCCCGGACAGGCCAATCTATGGCTACACCTTC.

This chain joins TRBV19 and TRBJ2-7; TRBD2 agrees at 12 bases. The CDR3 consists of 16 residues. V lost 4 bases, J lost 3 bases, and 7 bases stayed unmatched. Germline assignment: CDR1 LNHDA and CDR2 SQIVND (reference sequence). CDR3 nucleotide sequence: TGTGCCAGTAGTAGTAACCCGACTAGCGGGAGCTACGAGCAGTACTTC. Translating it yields CASSSNPTSGSYEQYF.

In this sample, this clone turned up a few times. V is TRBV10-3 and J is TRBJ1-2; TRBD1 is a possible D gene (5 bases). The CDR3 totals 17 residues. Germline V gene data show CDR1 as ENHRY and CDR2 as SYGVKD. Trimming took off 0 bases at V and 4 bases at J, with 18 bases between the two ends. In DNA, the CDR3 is TGTGCCATCAGTGAGTCGGCCCCTGAGGCGGGGGGCTATGGCTACACCTTC. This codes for CAISESAPEAGGYGYTF.

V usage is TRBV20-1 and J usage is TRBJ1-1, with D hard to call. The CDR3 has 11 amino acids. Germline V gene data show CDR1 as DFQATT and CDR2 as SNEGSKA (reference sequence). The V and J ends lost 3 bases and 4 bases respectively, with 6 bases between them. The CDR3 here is CSARESTEAFF. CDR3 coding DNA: TGCAGTGCTAGGGAGTCCACTGAAGCTTTCTTT.

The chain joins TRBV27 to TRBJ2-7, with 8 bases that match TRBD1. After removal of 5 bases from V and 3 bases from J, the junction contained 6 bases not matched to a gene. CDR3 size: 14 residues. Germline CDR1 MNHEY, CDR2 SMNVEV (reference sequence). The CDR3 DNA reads TGTGCCAGCAGTCCTAGGACAGGGTTCTACGAGCAGTACTTC. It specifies CASSPRTGFYEQYF.

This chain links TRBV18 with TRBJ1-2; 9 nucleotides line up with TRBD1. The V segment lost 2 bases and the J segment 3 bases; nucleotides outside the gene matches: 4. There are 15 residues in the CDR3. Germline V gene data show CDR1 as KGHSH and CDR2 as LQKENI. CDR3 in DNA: TGTGCCAGCTCACCAACGAGGGACAGGGACTATGGCTACACCTTC. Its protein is CASSPTRDRDYGYTF.

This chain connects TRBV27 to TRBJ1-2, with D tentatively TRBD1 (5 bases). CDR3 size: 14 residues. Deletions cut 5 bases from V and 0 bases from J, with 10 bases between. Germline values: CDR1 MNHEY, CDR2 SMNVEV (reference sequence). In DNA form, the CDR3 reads TGTGCCAGCAGTCTGGGGCGTACTAACTATGGCTACACCTTC. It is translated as CASSLGRTNYGYTF.

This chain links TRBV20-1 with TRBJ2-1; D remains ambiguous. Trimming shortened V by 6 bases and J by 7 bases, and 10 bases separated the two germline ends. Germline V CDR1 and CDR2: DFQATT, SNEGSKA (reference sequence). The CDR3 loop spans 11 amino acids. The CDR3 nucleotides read TGCAGTGCCAACAGCAGGAATGAGCAGTTCTTC. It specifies CSANSRNEQFF.

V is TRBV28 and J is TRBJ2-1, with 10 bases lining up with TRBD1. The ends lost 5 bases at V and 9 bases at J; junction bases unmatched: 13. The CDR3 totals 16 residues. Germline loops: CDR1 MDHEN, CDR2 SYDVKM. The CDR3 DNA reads TGTGCCAGCAGTGTCTCCGGGACAGGGGCTGGGAGTGAGCAGTTCTTC. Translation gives CASSVSGTGAGSEQFF.

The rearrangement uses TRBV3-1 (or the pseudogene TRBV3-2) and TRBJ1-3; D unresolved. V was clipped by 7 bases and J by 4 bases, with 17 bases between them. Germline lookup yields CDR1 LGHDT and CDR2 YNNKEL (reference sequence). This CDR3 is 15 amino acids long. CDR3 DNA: TGTGCCAGCACCGGGTCGGGTCCTGGCGGAAACACCATATATTTT. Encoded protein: CASTGSGPGGNTIYF.

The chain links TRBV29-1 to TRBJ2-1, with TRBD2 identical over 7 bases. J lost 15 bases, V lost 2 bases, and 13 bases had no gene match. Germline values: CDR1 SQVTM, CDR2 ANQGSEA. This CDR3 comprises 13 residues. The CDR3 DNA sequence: TGCAGCGTTGAACCGCAAGCTAGCGGCTATGTGTTCTTC. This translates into CSVEPQASGYVFF.

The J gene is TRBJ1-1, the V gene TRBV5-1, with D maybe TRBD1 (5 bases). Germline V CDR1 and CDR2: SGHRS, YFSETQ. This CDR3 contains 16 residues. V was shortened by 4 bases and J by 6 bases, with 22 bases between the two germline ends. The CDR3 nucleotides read TGCGCCAGCAGCCCGGGGTTTAGTACCGGGGGGGCTGAAGCTTTCTTT. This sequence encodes CASSPGFSTGGAEAFF.

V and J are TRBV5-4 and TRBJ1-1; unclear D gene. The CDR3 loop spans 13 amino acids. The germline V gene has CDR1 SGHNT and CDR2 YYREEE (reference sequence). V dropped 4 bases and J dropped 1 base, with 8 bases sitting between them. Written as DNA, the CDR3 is TGTGCCAGCAGCCTGGACTGGAACACTGAAGCTTTCTTT. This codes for CASSLDWNTEAFF.

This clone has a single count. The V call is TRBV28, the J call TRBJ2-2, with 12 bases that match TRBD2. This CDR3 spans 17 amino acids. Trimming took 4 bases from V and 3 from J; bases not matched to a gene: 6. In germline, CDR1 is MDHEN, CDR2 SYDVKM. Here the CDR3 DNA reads TGTGCCAGCAGTTCCTTCGGACTAGCGGGATACACCGGGGAGCTGTTTTTT. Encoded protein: CASSSFGLAGYTGELFF.

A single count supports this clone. CDR3 sequence: CASSPREVNEQFF. For the CDR3, the DNA is TGTGCCAGCAGCCCGAGGGAAGTGAATGAGCAGTTCTTC. The chain combines TRBV13 with TRBJ2-1; TRBD2 is a possible D gene (5 bases). From germline, CDR1 is PRHDT and CDR2 FYEKMQ (reference sequence). Trimming removed 5 bases at V and 7 bases at J, with 12 bases between. The CDR3 runs 13 residues.

The CDR3 here is CASSLSRGSNEQFF. CDR3 DNA: TGTGCCAGCAGCTTAAGTAGGGGAAGCAATGAGCAGTTCTTC. J is TRBJ2-1 and V is TRBV7-3; D possibly corresponds to TRBD1 (5 bases). The CDR3 extends over 14 amino acids. The V and J ends lost 1 base and 6 bases respectively, with 10 bases between them. Germline CDR1 and CDR2: SGHTA and FQGTGA.

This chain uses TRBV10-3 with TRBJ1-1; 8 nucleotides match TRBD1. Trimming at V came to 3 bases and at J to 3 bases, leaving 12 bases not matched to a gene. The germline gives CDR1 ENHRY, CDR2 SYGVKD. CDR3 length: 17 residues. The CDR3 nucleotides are TGTGCCATCAGTGAACCACCGGACAGGGATCGGGACACTGAAGCTTTCTTT. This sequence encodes CAISEPPDRDRDTEAFF.

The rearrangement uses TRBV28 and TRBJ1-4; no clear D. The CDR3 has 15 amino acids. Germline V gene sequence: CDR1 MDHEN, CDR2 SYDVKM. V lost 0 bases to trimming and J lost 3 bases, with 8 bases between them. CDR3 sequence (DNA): TGTGCCAGCAGTTTATGGCGGGAATCTAATGAAAAACTGTTTTTT. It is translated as CASSLWRESNEKLFF.